This TCR beta chain stems from a study of CD8+ T cells in alopecia areata (dated by TCRdb to between 2018 and 2020). Turning to the overall study: Treated patients were enrolled in an open-label pilot trial of oral tofacitinib, 5 to 10 mg twice daily, for moderate-to-severe alopecia areata. On the human side, TCRbeta sequencing was run on scalp tissue and on sorted CD4+ and CD8+ peripheral blood T cells from healthy controls and from alopecia areata patients with either patchy or totalis/universalis disease. Scalp clonality was compared among normal scalp (n=4), patchy alopecia areata scalp (n=8), and alopecia totalis/universalis scalp (n=8). RNA was obtained with the PAXgene miRNA kit for fixed scalp, the miRNeasy kit for PBMCs, and the RNeasy kit for mouse skin. High-throughput TCRbeta sequencing was used to examine T cell clonal expansion in alopecia areata in both the C3H/HeJ mouse model and human patients. Patients on tofacitinib were biopsied at baseline and after 4 and 24 weeks of treatment, and several of the patients also had a later scalp biopsy. Tofacitinib was given for 6 to 18 months, followed by 6 months of follow-up off drug to assess delayed response and recurrence. immunoSEQ multiplex PCR using 35 Vbeta forward primers and 13 Jbeta reverse primers was used to amplify TCRbeta CDR3 regions. Disease severity in treated patients was measured with the SALT score, which quantifies the percentage of affected scalp surface area.

This clone was seen only a few times. The specificity of this receptor is unknown. No base qualities exist here, and no much larger clone lies one base off it. The library came from the immunoSEQ multiplex PCR assay. RNA was extracted from all samples and reverse transcribed into cDNA, which served as template for TCR sequencing. First-strand cDNA was synthesized using SuperScript III with a 2:1 mix of oligo-dT and random hexamers. A synthetic immune receptor repertoire was used to assess amplification bias, and residual bias was removed computationally. In the paper's pipeline: Raw reads were preprocessed to remove errors, and CDR3 was defined by IMGT conventions from the conserved cysteine to phenylalanine. Clonality was computed by normalizing Shannon entropy by log2 of the number of productive unique TCRs and subtracting the result from 1. Whether scalp clones were CD4 or CD8 was inferred by matching scalp TCRbeta sequences against CD4 and CD8 repertoires sorted from blood. As stored in TCRdb, this immuneACCESS dataset retains in-frame rearrangements with V and J assigned. A fraction of the clones does not appear; measured against another copy, unresolved V genes explain less than half of the discrepancy, and the remainder lacks a known reason. That table is the source of V, J and clone size, and D and trimming were worked out from the DNA. Counted in this sample were approximately 210,000 clones; roughly three fifths of them appeared once. The ten largest account for about 1.3% of the sample.

CDR1 and CDR2, looked up from the germline V gene, are SQVTM and ANQGSEA. A distance of 8 bases separates the germline ends of V and J, which lose 4 bases and 1 base respectively. The CDR3 spans 13 residues, from the cysteine through the phenylalanine. The read is trimmed to its CDR3 DNA, 39 bases read in frame from base 1. The paper as a whole reports these results and caveats: Because the treated cohort was small and had only one nonresponder, larger studies are needed to examine links between baseline CD8+ expansion and response. During tofacitinib treatment, many expanded lesional clones stuck around in both scalp and blood, and this persistence may partly explain why relapse happens after treatment is stopped. Unlike mouse skin, which is dominated by gammadelta T cells, normal human skin has resident alphabeta T cells that are also sequenced, and this complicates analysis of the scalp TCR repertoire. Scalp clonality and the number of expanded CD8+ clones among the top 100 scalp clones were significantly decreased by tofacitinib. Shared TCR sequences between patients were less evident than in mice, which may be partly attributable to HLA diversity in the patient population. Compared with normal scalp, lesional scalp had higher clonality and more expanded CD8+ clones, particularly in alopecia totalis/universalis, a pattern that suggests antigenic drive.

The treatment or condition label, as the study defines it: oral pan-JAK inhibitor, 5-10 mg twice daily. Lesional scalp punch biopsies and peripheral blood were collected from alopecia areata patients. After PBMCs were isolated by density centrifugation and stained for CD3, CD4 and CD8, a FACSAria was used to sort CD4+ and CD8+ T cells. The TCR originated in a human donor with alopecia areata. This material consisted of CD4+ T cells sorted from blood, taken between weeks 49 and 50, from a patient treated with tofacitinib. This sequence uses TRBV29-1 and TRBJ2-4; TRBD2 is possibly the D segment (5 matching bases). The CDR3 region reads CSVVSGAKNIQYF. DNA sequence: TGCAGCGTTGTGTCGGGGGCCAAAAACATTCAGTACTTC.